This is a list of T cell receptor beta chains from one sample in a study of T cell responses to AZD1222 COVID-19 vaccine. Sequencing was performed with immunoSEQ multiplex PCR; in TCRdb, only in-frame clones are kept and a portion is missing. The sample includes roughly 130,000 clones, approximately 85% of them seen just once. The sample was peripheral blood, taken on day 0 of AZD1222 vaccination. These receptors were taken from an adult in good health. CDR3s include the opening cysteine and the closing phenylalanine or tryptophan. The order of the fields is J gene, clone size, V gene, D gene, CDR3 DNA, CDR3 protein. A D gene is named only where the DNA matches it firmly. The listing skips clone size in some rows; elsewhere it reads once, few, many or a size class.

>TRBJ1-1|-|TRBV18|TRBD1
TGTGCCAGCTTCACCGGGGGGACAGGGGTCACTGAAGCTTTCTTT
CASFTGGTGVTEAFF
>TRBJ2-7|-|TRBV14|-
TGTGCCAGCAGCCAAGGTCTCGCATTTTTGGCCGAGCAGTACTTC
CASSQGLAFLAEQYF
>TRBJ2-1|-|TRBV10-1|TRBD2
TGCGCCAGCAGTGCCCTAGCGGGGAGCTCCTACAATGAGCAGTTCTTC
CASSALAGSSYNEQFF
>TRBJ2-3|-|TRBV9|TRBD2
TGTGCCAGTAACCCTAGCGGGTCTAGCACAGATACGCAGTATTTT
CASNPSGSSTDTQYF
>TRBJ1-2|-|TRBV27|TRBD1
TGTGCCAGCAGTCCTCGGACAGGGGTTGGCTATGGCTACACCTTC
CASSPRTGVGYGYTF
>TRBJ1-2|-|TRBV19|-
TGTGCCAGTAGTCTATGGTCAGTTGGAGTTAACTATGGCTACACCTTC
CASSLWSVGVNYGYTF
>TRBJ1-5|-|TRBV18|-
TGTGCCAGCTCACCCGCAACGGACAGGCCCCAGCATTTT
CASSPATDRPQHF
>TRBJ2-6|-|TRBV15|-
TGTGCCACCTCTGGGAGGGCCAACGTCCTGACTTTC
CATSGRANVLTF
>TRBJ2-3|few|TRBV19|-
TGTGCCAGTAGTATGGGAGGGGGGGGCACAGATACGCAGTATTTT
CASSMGGGGTDTQYF
>TRBJ1-2|-|TRBV4-2|-
TGTGCCAGCAGCCAAGATCCGGGGGTCCCCTATGGCTACACCTTC
CASSQDPGVPYGYTF
>TRBJ2-1|-|TRBV7-2|-
TGTGCCAGCAGTCTCTCTGGCGGTCGGCCCCTGTTCTTC
CASSLSGGRPLFF
>TRBJ1-1|-|TRBV5-4|-
TGTGCCAGCAGCTTGGAAGGGGGTTATCGGGTCACTGAAGCTTTCTTT
CASSLEGGYRVTEAFF
>TRBJ1-1|-|TRBV9|-
TGTGCCAGCAGCGTAGCTCCGAGGGAAAACACTGAAGCTTTCTTT
CASSVAPRENTEAFF
>TRBJ1-3|-|TRBV19|-
TGTGCCAGTAGTAGAGACGGGATCTCTGGAAACACCATATATTTT
CASSRDGISGNTIYF
>TRBJ1-1|-|TRBV18|TRBD1
TGTGCCAGCTCACCCGACAGGGGAACTGAAGCTTTCTTT
CASSPDRGTEAFF
>TRBJ2-5|-|TRBV4-1|TRBD2
TGCGCCAGCAGGCCCTCACTAGCGGGGGTCCAAGAGACCCAGTACTTC
CASRPSLAGVQETQYF
>TRBJ2-1|-|TRBV13|-
TGTGCCAGCAGCCCGCCCATGGGCGGGTACTACAATGAGCAGTTCTTC
CASSPPMGGYYNEQFF
>TRBJ1-5|few|TRBV6-5|-
TGTGCCAGCAGCTCATTAGCGTCCCATCAGCCCCAGCATTTT
CASSSLASHQPQHF
>TRBJ2-3|-|TRBV2|-
TGTGCCAGCAACTTCGACAGGGTAGGGGGGGAATTCACAGATACGCAGTATTTT
CASNFDRVGGEFTDTQYF
>TRBJ1-5|few|TRBV7-6|TRBD1
TGTGCCAGCAGCTCGGGACAGTATAGCAATCAGCCCCAGCATTTT
CASSSGQYSNQPQHF
>TRBJ2-7|-|TRBV4-3|-
TGCGCCAGCAGCCAAGAAAGGCTCGTCGGAGCCTACGAGCAGTACTTC
CASSQERLVGAYEQYF
>TRBJ2-6|-|TRBV24-1|-
TGTGCCACCAGTGCCCCCCGACAGTCTGGGGCCAACGTCCTGACTTTC
CATSAPRQSGANVLTF
>TRBJ1-6|-|TRBV27|-
TGTGCCAGCAGTCGGGACCGTAATTCACCCCTCCACTTT
CASSRDRNSPLHF
>TRBJ2-2|-|TRBV7-3|TRBD2
TGTGCCAGCAGCTTATTAGGGCTAGCGGGAACGAACACCGGGGAGCTGTTTTTT
CASSLLGLAGTNTGELFF
>TRBJ2-2|-|TRBV4-1|TRBD2
TGCGCCAGCAGCCAAGTAGCGGGAGTGGGCGGGGAGCTGTTTTTT
CASSQVAGVGGELFF
>TRBJ2-5|-|TRBV3-1/TRBV3-2|TRBD2
TGTGCCAGCAGCCAAAAACTAGCGGTGAACCAAGAGACCCAGTACTTC
CASSQKLAVNQETQYF
>TRBJ1-5|-|TRBV7-8|-
TGTGCCAGCAGCTTAGTTTTACAGAGCAATCAGCCCCAGCATTTT
CASSLVLQSNQPQHF
>TRBJ2-1|-|TRBV27|-
TGTGCCAGCAGCCTAACTATCAACAATGAGCAGTTCTTC
CASSLTINNEQFF
>TRBJ2-7|-|TRBV5-1|-
TGCGCCAGCAGCATCCACAGGGAGGTGGCTTACGAGCAGTACTTC
CASSIHREVAYEQYF
>TRBJ1-1|-|TRBV5-1|-
TGCGCCAGCAGCTATGGAGGCACTGAAGCTTTCTTT
CASSYGGTEAFF
>TRBJ2-7|-|TRBV12-3/TRBV12-4|-
TGTGCCAGCAGTTTATACGTAGACTACGAGCAGTACTTC
CASSLYVDYEQYF
>TRBJ2-7|-|TRBV25-1|TRBD1
TGTGCCAGCAGTGCTTCGAACAGGGGATCCTACGAGCAGTACTTC
CASSASNRGSYEQYF
>TRBJ1-1|-|TRBV29-1|-
TGCAGCGTTGTGGCAGCTATGAACACTGAAGCTTTCTTT
CSVVAAMNTEAFF
>TRBJ1-2|-|TRBV3-1/TRBV3-2|-
TGTGCCAGCAGCCTCAGGGGAGCTAACTATGGCTACACCTTC
CASSLRGANYGYTF
>TRBJ1-2|-|TRBV30|-
TGTGCCTGGAGTGTACTACGACTAGGGGGTGGCTACACCTTC
CAWSVLRLGGGYTF
>TRBJ1-2|-|TRBV7-2|-
TGTGCCAGCAGCCCGTCGGGAGGAACCTATGGCTACACCTTC
CASSPSGGTYGYTF
>TRBJ1-5|medium-sized|TRBV18|TRBD1
TGTGCCAGCTCACCCATGGGACAGGGCAATAGCAATCAGCCCCAGCATTTT
CASSPMGQGNSNQPQHF
>TRBJ2-5|-|TRBV5-5|TRBD2
TGTGCCAGCAGCCCCCTTGGTAGCGGGGGGAAAGAGACCCAGTACTTC
CASSPLGSGGKETQYF
>TRBJ1-1|-|TRBV5-6|-
TGTGCCAGCACCCGCCGGGGGGGCACTGAAGCTTTCTTT
CASTRRGGTEAFF
>TRBJ2-2|-|TRBV4-1|-
TGCGCCAGCAGCCAAGGTGCAGGGCCGAACACCGGGGAGCTGTTTTTT
CASSQGAGPNTGELFF
>TRBJ2-7|-|TRBV19|TRBD1
TGTGCCAGTAGTACAGGGGGCAACGAGCAGTACTTC
CASSTGGNEQYF
>TRBJ1-6|-|TRBV5-1|TRBD1
TGCGCCAGCAGCGGCGGACAGGGCGGTTCACCCCTCCACTTT
CASSGGQGGSPLHF
>TRBJ2-1|-|TRBV20-1|-
TGCAGTGCTAGGTCCTACAATGAGCAGTTCTTC
CSARSYNEQFF
>TRBJ1-1|-|TRBV6-5|-
TGTGCCAGCAGCCCCCAAGGGAGGAACACTGAAGCTTTCTTT
CASSPQGRNTEAFF